This TCR beta chain was recovered during a study of naive and memory T cell subsets. As concerns this clonotype: Its antigen is still unknown.

There are 15 residues in the CDR3. Trimming took 7 bases from V and 3 from J, leaving 18 bases between them. Germline V gene data show CDR1 as MNHNY and CDR2 as SVGAGI (reference sequence). Study-wide results and limits: A few larger clonotypes appeared in naive repertoires, especially CD8, possibly memory cells re-expressing CD45RA.

Both TRBC1 and TRBC2 were covered by a beta constant-region primer of two equimolar oligonucleotides. Four rounds of PCR amplified the ligated cDNA using nested alpha and beta constant-region primers plus SP2. One entry per CDR3 protein results from TCRdb running MiXCR on the UMI-ligation and nested PCR reads. Of tens of thousands of distinct CDR3 sequences in the sample, roughly 10% are singletons; the top ten hold more than 0.13%. The sequenced sample consisted of naive CD4+ T cells from blood. V and J are TRBV6-6 and TRBJ1-1, with D uncertain. The sequence was collected from a human donor in good health. This chain's CDR3 is CASKPSGGVDTEAFF. As DNA, the CDR3 is TGTGCCAGCAAACCTTCCGGTGGGGTCGACACTGAAGCTTTCTTT.